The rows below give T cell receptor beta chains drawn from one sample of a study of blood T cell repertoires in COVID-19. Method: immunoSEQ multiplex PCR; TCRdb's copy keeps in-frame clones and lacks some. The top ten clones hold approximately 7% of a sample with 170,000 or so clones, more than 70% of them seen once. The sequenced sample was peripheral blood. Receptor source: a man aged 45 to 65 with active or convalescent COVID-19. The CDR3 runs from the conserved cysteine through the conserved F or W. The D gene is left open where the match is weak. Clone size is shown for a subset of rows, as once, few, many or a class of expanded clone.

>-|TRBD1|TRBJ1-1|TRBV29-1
CSVGQLNTEAFF
TGCAGCGTGGGACAGCTGAACACTGAAGCTTTCTTT
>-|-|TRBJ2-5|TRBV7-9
CASSRPALRQETQYF
TGTGCCAGCAGCCGTCCCGCCCTCAGACAAGAGACCCAGTACTTC
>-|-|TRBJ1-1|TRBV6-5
CASLKPGAFF
TGTGCCAGCCTAAAGCCCGGAGCTTTCTTT
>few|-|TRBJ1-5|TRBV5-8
CASSLGGDSNQPQHF
TGTGCCAGCAGCTTGGGGGGGGATAGCAATCAGCCCCAGCATTTT
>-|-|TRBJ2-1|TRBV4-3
CASSQDPNQNDEQFF
TGCGCCAGCAGCCAAGACCCCAACCAGAATGATGAGCAGTTCTTC
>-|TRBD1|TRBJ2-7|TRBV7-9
CASSKGQGEQYF
TGTGCCAGCAGCAAGGGACAGGGGGAACAGTACTTC
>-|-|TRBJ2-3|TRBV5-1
CASSLDRLGTDTQYF
TGCGCCAGCAGCTTGGACCGACTAGGAACAGATACGCAGTATTTT
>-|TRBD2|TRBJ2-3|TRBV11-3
CASSLVSSGGGLVTQYF
TGTGCCAGCAGCTTAGTCTCGTCCGGGGGGGGCCTTGTTACGCAGTATTTT
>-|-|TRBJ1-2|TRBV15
CATSRVGRNNGYTF
TGTGCCACCAGCAGGGTCGGCAGGAATAATGGCTACACCTTC
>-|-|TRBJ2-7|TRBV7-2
CASSLRSDTSYEQYF
TGTGCCAGCAGCTTAAGATCGGACACGTCCTACGAGCAGTACTTC